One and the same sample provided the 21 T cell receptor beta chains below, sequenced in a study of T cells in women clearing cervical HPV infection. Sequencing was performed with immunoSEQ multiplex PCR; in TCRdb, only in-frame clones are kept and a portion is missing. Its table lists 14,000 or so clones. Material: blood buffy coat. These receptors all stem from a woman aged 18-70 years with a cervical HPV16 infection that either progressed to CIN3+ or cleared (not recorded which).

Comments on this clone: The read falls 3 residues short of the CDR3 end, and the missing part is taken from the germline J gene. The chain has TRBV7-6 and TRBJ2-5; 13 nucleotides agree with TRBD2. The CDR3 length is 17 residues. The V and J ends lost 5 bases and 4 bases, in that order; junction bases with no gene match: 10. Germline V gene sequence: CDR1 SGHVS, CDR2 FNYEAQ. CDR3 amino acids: CASSPGLAGPRGETQYF. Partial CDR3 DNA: TGTGCCAGCAGCCCGGGACTAGCGGGGCCCCGGGGAGAGACC.

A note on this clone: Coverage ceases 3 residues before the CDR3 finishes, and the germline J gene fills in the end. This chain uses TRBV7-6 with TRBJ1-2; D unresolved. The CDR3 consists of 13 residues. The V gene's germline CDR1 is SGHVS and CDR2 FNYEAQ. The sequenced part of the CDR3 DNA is TGTGCCAGCAGCTTTGGATACACAGATACC. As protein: CASSFGYTDT. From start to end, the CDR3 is CASSFGYTDTYTF.

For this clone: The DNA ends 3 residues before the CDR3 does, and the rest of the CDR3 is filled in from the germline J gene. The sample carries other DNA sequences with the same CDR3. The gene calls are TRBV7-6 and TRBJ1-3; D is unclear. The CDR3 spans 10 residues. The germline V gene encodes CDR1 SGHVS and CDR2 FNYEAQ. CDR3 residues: CASSPSTIYF. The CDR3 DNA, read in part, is TGTGCCAGCTCCCCCTCGACC.

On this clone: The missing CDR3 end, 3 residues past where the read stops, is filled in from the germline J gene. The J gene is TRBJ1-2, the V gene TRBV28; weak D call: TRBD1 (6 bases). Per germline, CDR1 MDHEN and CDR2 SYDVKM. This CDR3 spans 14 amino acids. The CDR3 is CASSDRQVFEGYTF. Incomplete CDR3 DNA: TGTGCCAGCAGTGACAGACAGGTATTCGAGGGC.

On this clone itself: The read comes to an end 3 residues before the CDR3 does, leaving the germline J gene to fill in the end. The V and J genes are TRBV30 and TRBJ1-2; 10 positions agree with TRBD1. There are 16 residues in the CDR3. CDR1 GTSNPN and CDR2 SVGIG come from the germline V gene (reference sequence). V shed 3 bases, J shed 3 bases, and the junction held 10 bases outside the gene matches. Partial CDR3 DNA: TGTGCCTGGAGGGATTATCACGGACAGGGGGACTATGGC. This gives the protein CAWRDYHGQGDYG. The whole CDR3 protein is CAWRDYHGQGDYGYTF.

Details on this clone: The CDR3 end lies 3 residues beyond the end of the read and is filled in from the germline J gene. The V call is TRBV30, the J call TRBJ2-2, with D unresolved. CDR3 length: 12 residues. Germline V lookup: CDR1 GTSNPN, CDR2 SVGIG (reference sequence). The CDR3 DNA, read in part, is TGTGCCTGGAGTGTACCCCCAGAAAAG. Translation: CAWSVPPEK. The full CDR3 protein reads CAWSVPPEKLFF.

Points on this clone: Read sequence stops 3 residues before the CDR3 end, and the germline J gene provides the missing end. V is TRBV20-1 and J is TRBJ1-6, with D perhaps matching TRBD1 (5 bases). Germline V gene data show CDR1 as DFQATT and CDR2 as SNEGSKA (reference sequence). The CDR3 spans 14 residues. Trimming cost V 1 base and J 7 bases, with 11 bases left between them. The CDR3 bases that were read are TGCAGTGCTAGAGCGGGCAGGGTAAATTCACCC. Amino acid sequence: CSARAGRVNSP. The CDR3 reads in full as CSARAGRVNSPLHF.

Partial CDR3 DNA: TGTGCCAGCAGCGCCCGGGACAGGGGTCTTCGGGCGACCGGGGAG. Its protein is CASSARDRGLRATGE. The CDR3 in full is CASSARDRGLRATGELFF. The chain joins TRBV9 to TRBJ2-2; 10 bases match TRBD1. The CDR3 is cut off 3 residues early in the read; its end comes from the germline J gene. CDR1 and CDR2 (germline): SGDLS, YYNGEE. V lost 3 bases, J lost 5 bases, and 13 bases stayed unmatched. CDR3 length equals 18 residues.

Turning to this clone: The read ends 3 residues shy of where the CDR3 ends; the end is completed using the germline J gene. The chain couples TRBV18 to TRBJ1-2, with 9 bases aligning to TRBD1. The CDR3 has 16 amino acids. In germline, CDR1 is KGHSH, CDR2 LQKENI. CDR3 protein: CASSPVDRGVRDDYTF. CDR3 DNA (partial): TGTGCCAGCTCACCCGTTGACAGGGGGGTTAGGGATGAC.

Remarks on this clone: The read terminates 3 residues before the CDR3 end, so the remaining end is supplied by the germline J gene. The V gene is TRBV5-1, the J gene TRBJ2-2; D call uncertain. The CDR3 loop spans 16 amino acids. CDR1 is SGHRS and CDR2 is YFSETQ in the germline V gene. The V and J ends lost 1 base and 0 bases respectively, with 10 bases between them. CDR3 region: CASSLRSTSNTGELFF. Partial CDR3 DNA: TGCGCCAGCAGCTTGAGAAGCACCTCGAACACCGGGGAG.

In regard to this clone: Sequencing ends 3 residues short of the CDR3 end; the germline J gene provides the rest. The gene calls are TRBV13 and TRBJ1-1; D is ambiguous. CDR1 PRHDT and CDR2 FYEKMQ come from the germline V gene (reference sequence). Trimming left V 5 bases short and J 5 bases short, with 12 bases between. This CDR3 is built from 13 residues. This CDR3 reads CASSAGSRTEAFF. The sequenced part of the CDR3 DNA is TGTGCCAGCAGCGCCGGGTCGAGGACTGAA.

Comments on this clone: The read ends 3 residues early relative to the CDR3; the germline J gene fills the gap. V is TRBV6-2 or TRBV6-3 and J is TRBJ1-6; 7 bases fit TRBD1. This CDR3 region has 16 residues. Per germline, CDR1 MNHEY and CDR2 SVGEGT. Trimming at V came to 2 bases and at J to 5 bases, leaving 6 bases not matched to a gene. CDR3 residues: CASSYNLGQHNSPLHF. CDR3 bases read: TGTGCCAGCAGTTACAACCTGGGACAGCATAATTCACCC.

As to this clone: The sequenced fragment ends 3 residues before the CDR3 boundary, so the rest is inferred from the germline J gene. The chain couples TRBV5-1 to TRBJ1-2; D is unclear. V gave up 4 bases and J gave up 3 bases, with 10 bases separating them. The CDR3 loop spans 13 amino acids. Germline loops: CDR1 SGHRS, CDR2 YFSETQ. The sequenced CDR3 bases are TGCGCCAGCAGCCAGACCGGGGACTATGGC. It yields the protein CASSQTGDYG. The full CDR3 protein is CASSQTGDYGYTF.

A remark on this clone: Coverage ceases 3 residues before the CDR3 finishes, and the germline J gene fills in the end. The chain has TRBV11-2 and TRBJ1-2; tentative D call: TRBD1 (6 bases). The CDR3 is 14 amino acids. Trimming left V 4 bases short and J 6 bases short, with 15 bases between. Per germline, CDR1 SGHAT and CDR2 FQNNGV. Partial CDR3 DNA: TGTGCCAGCAGCTCCAACCGGGACAACCATGGC. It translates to CASSSNRDNHG. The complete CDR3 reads CASSSNRDNHGYTF.

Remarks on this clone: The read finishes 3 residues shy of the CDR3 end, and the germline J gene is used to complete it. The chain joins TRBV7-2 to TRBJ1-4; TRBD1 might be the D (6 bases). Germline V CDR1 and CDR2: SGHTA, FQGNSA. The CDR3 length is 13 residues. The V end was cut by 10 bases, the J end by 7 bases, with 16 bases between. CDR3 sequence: CATSRGGFEKLFF. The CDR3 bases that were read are TGTGCCACCTCAAGGGGGGGCTTTGAAAAA.

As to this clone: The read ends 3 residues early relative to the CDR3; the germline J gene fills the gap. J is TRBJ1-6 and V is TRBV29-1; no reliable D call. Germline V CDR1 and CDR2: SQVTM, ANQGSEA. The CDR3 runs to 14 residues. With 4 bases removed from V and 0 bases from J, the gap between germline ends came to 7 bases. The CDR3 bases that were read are TGCAGCGTTGGAGGCAGCTCCTATAATTCACCC. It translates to CSVGGSSYNSP. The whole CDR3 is CSVGGSSYNSPLHF. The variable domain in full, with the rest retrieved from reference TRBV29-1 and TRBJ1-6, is SAVISQKPSRDICQRGTSLTIQCQVDSQVTMMFWYRQQPGQSLTLIATANQGSEATYESGFVIDKFPISRPNLTFSTLTVSNMSPEDSSIYLCSVGGSSYNSPLHFGNGTRLTVT.

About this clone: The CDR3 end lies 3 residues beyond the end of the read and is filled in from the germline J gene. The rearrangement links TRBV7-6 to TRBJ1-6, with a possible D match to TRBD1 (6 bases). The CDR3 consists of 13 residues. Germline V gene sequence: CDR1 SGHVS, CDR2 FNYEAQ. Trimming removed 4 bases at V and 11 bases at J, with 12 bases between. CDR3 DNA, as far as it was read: TGTGCCAGCAGCTCTCGACAGGATCCACCC. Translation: CASSSRQDPP. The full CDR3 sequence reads CASSSRQDPPLHF.

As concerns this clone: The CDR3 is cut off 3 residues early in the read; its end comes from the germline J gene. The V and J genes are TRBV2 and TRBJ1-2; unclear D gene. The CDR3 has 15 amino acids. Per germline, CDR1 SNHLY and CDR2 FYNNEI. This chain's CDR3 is CASSGGPTSTDTYTF. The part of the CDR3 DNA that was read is TGTGCCAGCAGTGGAGGACCCACTAGCACAGATACC.

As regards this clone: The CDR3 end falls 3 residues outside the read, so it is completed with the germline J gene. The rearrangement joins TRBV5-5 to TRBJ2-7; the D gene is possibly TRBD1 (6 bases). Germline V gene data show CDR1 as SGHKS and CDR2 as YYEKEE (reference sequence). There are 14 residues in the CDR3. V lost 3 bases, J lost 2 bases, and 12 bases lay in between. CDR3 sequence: CASSYSEGAYEQYF. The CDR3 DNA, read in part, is TGTGCCAGCAGCTACTCTGAGGGGGCCTACGAG. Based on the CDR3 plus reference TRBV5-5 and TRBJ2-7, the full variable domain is DAGVTQSPTHLIKTRGQQVTLRCSPISGHKSVSWYQQVLGQGPQFIFQYYEKEERGRGNFPDRFSARQFPNYSSELNVNALLLGDSALYLCASSYSEGAYEQYFGPGTRLTVT.

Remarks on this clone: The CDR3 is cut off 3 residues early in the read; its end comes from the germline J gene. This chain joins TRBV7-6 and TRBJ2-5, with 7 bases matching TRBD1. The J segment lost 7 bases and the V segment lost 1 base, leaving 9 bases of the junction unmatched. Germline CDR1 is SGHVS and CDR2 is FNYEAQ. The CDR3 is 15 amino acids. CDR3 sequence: CASSLGLQGMATQYF. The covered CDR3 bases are TGTGCCAGCAGCTTAGGATTACAGGGGATGGCGACC. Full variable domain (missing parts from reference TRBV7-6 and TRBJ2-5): GAGVSQSPRYKVTKRGQDVALRCDPISGHVSLYWYRQALGQGPEFLTYFNYEAQQDKSGLPNDRFSAERPEGSISTLTIQRTEQRDSAMYRCASSLGLQGMATQYFGPGTRLLVL.

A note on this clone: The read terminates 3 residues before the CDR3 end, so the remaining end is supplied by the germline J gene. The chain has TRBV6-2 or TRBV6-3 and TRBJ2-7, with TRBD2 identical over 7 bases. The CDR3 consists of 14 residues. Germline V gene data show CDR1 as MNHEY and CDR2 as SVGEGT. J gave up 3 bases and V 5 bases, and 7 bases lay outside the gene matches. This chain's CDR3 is CASSPWGGYYEQYF. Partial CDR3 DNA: TGTGCCAGCAGTCCATGGGGGGGTTACTACGAG.